The clone carrying this T cell receptor beta chain was recorded once. This entry comes from a study of blood T cell repertoires in COVID-19. Clones were read by immunoSEQ multiplex PCR, and TCRdb kept only the in-frame ones, dropping some. Of about 120,000 clones in the sample, about 89% are singletons; the top ten hold around 4.2%. The ends lost 4 bases at V and 10 bases at J; junction bases unmatched: 8. Germline V gene data show CDR1 as SGHRS and CDR2 as YFSETQ. There are 14 residues in the CDR3. The chain couples TRBV5-1 to TRBJ1-1, with 12 bases fitting TRBD1. This clonotype was sampled from a man aged 60 to 69 with COVID-19, enrolled during active disease. Sequencing used peripheral blood. CDR3 nucleotide sequence: TGCGCCAGCAGCGCCGGGACAGGGGGCAATATAGCTTTCTTT. Translated, it gives CASSAGTGGNIAFF.